This paragraph covers one T cell receptor (beta chain) sequence. This sample was included in a study of cytomegalovirus exposure and HLA in healthy donors. Trimming removed 5 bases from V and 4 bases from J, with 14 bases in between. CDR1 SQVTM and CDR2 ANQGSEA come from the germline V gene. The CDR3 sequence is 13 residues long. A multiplex PCR was run with 60 Vbeta primers and 13 Jbeta primers. Profiled with immunoSEQ multiplex PCR; TCRdb holds only in-frame clones, not every one. The sample lists 250,000 or so clones; around 85% were seen once. This receptor was identified in a human donor in good health. The chain carries TRBV29-1 and TRBJ1-2; D not resolved. The sample taken for sequencing was PBMCs. The CDR3 region has the DNA TGCAGCGTTCTCTTTACTGGAGGCTATGGCTACACCTTC. Protein: CSVLFTGGYGYTF.